This is a list of T cell receptor beta chains from one sample in a study of blood T cell repertoires in COVID-19. Method: immunoSEQ multiplex PCR; TCRdb's copy keeps in-frame clones and lacks some. The repertoire holds roughly 260,000 clones, with roughly 88% as singletons. The sample taken for sequencing was PBMCs or T cells enriched from blood (not recorded which). These receptors all come from a woman aged 45-65 years who had recovered from COVID-19. The CDR3 runs from the conserved cysteine through the conserved F or W. D genes are given only for firm matches. Clone size, where shown, is once, few, many, or a class for clones that have expanded.

-,-,TRBJ1-1,TRBV2,TGTGCCAGCAGTGAATCGTCCGCTGAAGCTTTCTTT,CASSESSAEAFF
TRBD2,-,TRBJ2-5,TRBV2,TGTGCCAGCAGTGGGCTCGGGGGGAGAGAGACCCAGTACTTC,CASSGLGGRETQYF
-,-,TRBJ2-7,TRBV21-1,TGTGCCAGCAGCCCAGCAGTGGAGGAACCCGGGGAGCAGTACTTC,CASSPAVEEPGEQYF
TRBD2,-,TRBJ2-7,TRBV28,TGTGCCAGCAGTTTGACTAGCGTAATCTACGAGCAGTACTTC,CASSLTSVIYEQYF
TRBD1,few,TRBJ1-1,TRBV5-6,TGTGCCAGCAGCCTCGGACAGGGGTCGTTTGAAGCTTTCTTT,CASSLGQGSFEAFF
-,-,TRBJ1-1,TRBV2,TGTGCCAGAACGGAACAGGGCTTTGCTGAAGCTTTCTTT,CARTEQGFAEAFF
-,-,TRBJ2-7,TRBV6-6,TGTGCCAGCAGTCGTACAGGGACCTACGAGCAGTACTTC,CASSRTGTYEQYF
TRBD1,-,TRBJ1-6,TRBV7-2,TGTGCCAGCAGCCCCGAGGGACAGGGGTTATCACCCCTCCACTTT,CASSPEGQGLSPLHF
-,-,TRBJ1-3,TRBV19,TGTGCCAGTAGAGGACAAACGCGAAACACCATATATTTT,CASRGQTRNTIYF
TRBD2,-,TRBJ2-1,TRBV13,TGTGCCAGCAGCTCTAGCGGGGAGCCTAGGATCTTC,CASSSSGEPRIF